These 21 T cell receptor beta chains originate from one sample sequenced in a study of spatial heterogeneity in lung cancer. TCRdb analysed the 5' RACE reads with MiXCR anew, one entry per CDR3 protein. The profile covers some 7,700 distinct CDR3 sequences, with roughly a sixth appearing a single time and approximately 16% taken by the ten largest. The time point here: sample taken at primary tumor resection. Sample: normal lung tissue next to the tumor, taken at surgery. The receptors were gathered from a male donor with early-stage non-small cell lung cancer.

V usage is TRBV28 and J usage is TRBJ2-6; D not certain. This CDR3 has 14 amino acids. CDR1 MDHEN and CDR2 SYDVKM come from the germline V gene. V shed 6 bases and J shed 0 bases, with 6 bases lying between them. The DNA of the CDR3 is TGTGCCAGCAGCGTGAGCTCTGGGGCCAACGTCCTGACTTTC. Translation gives CASSVSSGANVLTF.

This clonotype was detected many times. The CDR3 reads CASSSAGTVYQETQYF. In DNA, the CDR3 is TGCGCCAGCAGCTCCGCCGGGACAGTGTACCAAGAGACCCAGTACTTC. V gene TRBV5-1 combines with J gene TRBJ2-5; 7 bases align to TRBD1. V shed 3 bases and J 0 bases; nucleotides not matched to a gene: 8. The CDR3 is 16 residues long. Germline values: CDR1 SGHRS, CDR2 YFSETQ. The variable domain in full, completed from reference TRBV5-1 and TRBJ2-5, reads KAGVTQTPRYLIKTRGQQVTLSCSPISGHRSVSWYQQTPGQGLQFLFEYFSETQRNKGNFPGRFSGRQFSNSRSEMNVSTLELGDSALYLCASSSAGTVYQETQYFGPGTRLLVL.

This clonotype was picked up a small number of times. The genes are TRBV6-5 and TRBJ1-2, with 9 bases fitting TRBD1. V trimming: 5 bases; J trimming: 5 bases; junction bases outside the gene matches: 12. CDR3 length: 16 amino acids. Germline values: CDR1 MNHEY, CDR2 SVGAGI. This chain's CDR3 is CASSQQTGTGYYGYTF. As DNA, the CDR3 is TGTGCCAGCAGTCAGCAAACCGGGACAGGGTATTATGGCTACACCTTC.

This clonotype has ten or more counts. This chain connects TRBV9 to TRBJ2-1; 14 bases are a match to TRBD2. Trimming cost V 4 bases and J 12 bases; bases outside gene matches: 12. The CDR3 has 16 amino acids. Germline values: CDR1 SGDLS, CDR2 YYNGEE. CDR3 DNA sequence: TGTGCCAGCAGCCCTGCCGGGACTAGCGGGAGAACGGGGCAGTTCTTC. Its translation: CASSPAGTSGRTGQFF.

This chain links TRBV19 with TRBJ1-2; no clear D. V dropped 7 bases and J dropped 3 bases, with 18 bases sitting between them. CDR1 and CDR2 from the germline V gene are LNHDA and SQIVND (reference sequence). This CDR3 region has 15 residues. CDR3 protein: CASMSVSALDYGYTF. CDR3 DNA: TGTGCCAGTATGTCTGTTTCGGCCTTGGACTATGGCTACACCTTC.

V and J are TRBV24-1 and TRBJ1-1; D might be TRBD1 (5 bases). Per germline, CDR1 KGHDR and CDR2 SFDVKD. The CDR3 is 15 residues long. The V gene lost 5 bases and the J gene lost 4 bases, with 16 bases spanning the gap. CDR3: CATSAPGRGGTEAFF. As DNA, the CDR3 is TGTGCCACCAGTGCCCCGGGGCGGGGGGGCACTGAAGCTTTCTTT.

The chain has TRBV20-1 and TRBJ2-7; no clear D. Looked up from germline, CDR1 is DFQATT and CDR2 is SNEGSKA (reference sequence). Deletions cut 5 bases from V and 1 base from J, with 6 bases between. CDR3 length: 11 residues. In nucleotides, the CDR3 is TGCAGTGCTTCCCGGTCCTACGAGCAGTACTTC. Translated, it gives CSASRSYEQYF.

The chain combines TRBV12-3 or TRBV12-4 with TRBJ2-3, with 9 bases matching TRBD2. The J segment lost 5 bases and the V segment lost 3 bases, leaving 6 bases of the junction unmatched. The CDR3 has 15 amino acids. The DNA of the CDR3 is TGTGCCAGCAGTTTCGCGGGGGGGCTTAGAGATACGCAGTATTTT. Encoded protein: CASSFAGGLRDTQYF.

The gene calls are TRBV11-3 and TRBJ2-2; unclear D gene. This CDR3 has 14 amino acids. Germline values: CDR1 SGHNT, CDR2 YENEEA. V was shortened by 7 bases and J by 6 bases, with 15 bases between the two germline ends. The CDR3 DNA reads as TGTGCCAGCAAGGGCACTACAAACGCCGGGGAGCTGTTTTTT. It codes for CASKGTTNAGELFF.

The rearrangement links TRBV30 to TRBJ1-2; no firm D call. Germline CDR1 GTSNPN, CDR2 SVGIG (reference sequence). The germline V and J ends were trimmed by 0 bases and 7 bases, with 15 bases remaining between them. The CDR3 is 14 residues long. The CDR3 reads CAWSVLTASVGYTF. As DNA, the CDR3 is TGTGCCTGGAGTGTACTCACTGCTTCGGTTGGCTACACCTTC. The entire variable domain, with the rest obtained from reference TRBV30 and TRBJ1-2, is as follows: SQTIHQWPATLVQPVGSPLSLECTVEGTSNPNLYWYRQAAGRGLQLLFYSVGIGQISSEVPQNLSASRPQDRQFILSSKKLLLSDSGFYLCAWSVLTASVGYTFGSGTRLTVV.

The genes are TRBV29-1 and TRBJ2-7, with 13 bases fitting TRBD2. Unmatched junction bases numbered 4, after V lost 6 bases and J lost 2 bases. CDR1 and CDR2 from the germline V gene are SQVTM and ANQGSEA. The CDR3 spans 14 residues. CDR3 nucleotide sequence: TGCAGCGTCGGGACTAGCGGGATGACCTACGAGCAGTACTTC. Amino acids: CSVGTSGMTYEQYF.

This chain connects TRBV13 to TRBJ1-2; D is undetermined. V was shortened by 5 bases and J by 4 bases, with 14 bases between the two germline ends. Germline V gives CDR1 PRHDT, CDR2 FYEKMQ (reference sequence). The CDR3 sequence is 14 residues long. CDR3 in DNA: TGTGCCAGCAGCCCTCAGACATTTCTCTATGGCTACACCTTC. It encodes CASSPQTFLYGYTF. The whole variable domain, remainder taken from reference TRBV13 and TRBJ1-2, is AAGVIQSPRHLIKEKRETATLKCYPIPRHDTVYWYQQGPGQDPQFLISFYEKMQSDKGSIPDRFSAQQFSDYHSELNMSSLELGDSALYFCASSPQTFLYGYTFGSGTRLTVV.

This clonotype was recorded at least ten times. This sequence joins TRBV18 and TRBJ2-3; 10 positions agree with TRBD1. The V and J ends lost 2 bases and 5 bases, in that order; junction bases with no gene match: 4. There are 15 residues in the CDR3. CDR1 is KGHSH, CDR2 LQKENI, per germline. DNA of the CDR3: TGTGCCAGCTCACCATCCGGACAGGGGGGAGATACGCAGTATTTT. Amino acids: CASSPSGQGGDTQYF.

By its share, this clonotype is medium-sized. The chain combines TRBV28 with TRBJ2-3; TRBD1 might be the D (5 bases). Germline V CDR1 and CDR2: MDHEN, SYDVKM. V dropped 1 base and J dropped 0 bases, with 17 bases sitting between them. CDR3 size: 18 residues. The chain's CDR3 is CASSLLSPGHLSTDTQYF. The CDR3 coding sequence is TGTGCCAGCAGTTTATTAAGCCCCGGACACCTAAGCACAGATACGCAGTATTTT.

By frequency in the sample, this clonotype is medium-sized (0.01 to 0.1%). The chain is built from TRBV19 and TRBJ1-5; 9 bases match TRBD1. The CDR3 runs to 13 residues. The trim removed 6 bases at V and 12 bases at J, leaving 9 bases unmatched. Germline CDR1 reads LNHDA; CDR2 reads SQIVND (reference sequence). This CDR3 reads CASSPGQGFLQHF. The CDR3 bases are TGTGCCAGTAGCCCGGGACAGGGTTTTCTCCAGCATTTT.

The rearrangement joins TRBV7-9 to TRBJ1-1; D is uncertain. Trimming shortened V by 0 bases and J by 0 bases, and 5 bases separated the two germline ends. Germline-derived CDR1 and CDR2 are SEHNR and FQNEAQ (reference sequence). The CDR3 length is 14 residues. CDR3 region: CASSLASLNTEAFF. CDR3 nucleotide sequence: TGTGCCAGCAGCTTAGCGTCTCTGAACACTGAAGCTTTCTTT.

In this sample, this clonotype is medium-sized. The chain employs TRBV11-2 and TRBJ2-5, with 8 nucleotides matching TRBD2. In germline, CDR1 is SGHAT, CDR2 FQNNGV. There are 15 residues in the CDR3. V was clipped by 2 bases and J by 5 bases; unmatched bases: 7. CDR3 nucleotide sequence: TGTGCCAGCAGCTTAATACCAGCGGGGGAGGAGACCCAGTACTTC. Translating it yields CASSLIPAGEETQYF.

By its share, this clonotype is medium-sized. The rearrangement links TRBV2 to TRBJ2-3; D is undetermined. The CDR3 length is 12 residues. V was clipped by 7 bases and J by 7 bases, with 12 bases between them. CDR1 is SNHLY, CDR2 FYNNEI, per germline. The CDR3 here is CASTSDLNTQYF. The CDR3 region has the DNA TGTGCCAGCACCTCGGATCTCAATACGCAGTATTTT.

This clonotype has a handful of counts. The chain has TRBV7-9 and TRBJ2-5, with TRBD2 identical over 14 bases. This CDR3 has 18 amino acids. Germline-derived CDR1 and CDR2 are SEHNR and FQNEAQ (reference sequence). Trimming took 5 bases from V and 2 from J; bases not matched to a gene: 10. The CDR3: CASSPSYGLAGGQETQYF. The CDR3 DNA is TGTGCCAGCAGCCCCTCTTACGGACTAGCGGGGGGACAAGAGACCCAGTACTTC.

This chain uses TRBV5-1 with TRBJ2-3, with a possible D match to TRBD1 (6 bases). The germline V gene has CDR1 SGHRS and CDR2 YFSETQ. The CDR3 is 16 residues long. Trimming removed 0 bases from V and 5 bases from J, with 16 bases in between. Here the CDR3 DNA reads TGCGCCAGCAGCTTGGTCGGGACAAACTTCGAAGATACGCAGTATTTT. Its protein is CASSLVGTNFEDTQYF.

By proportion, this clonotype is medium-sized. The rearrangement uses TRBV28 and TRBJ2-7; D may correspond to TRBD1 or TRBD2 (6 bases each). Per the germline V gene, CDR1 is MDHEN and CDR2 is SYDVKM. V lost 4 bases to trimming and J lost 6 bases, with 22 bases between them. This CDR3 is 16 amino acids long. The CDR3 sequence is CASSSLGGAVPFEQYF. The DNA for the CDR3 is TGTGCCAGCAGTTCCCTCGGGGGCGCGGTCCCGTTCGAGCAGTACTTC.